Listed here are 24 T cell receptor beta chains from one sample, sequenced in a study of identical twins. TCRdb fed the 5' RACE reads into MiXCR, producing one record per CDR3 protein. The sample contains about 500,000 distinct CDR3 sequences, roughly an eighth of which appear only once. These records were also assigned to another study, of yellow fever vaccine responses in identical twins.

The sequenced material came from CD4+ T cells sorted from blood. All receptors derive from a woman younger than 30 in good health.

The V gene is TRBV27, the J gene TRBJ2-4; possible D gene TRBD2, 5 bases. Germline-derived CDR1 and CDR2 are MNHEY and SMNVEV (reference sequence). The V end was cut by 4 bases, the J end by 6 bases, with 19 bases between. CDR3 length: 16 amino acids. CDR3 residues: CASSSPSGRRGNIQYF. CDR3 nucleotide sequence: TGTGCCAGCAGTTCCCCTTCGGGGAGACGAGGAAACATTCAGTACTTC.

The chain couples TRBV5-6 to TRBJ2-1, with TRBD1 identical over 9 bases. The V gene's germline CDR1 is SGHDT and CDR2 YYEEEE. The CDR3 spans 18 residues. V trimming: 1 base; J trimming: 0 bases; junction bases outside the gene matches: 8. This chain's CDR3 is CASSLSVGTGSSYNEQFF. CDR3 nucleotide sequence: TGTGCCAGCAGCTTGAGCGTAGGGACAGGGAGCTCCTACAATGAGCAGTTCTTC.

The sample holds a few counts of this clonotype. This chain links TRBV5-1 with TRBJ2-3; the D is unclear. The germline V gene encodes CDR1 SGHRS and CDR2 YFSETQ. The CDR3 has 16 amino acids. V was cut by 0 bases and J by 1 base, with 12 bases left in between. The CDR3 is CASSLAYGQRTDTQYF. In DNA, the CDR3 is TGCGCCAGCAGCTTGGCCTATGGGCAGCGCACAGATACGCAGTATTTT.

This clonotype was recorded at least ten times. The CDR3 DNA is TGTGCCAGCAGCTTAGGCCAGGGGGCGAGTTACTTC. As protein: CASSLGQGASYF. The rearrangement uses TRBV7-9 and TRBJ2-7, with 8 nucleotides matching TRBD1. The V gene end was trimmed by 1 base and the J gene end by 13 bases; junction bases not matched to a gene: 6. Germline CDR1 and CDR2: SEHNR and FQNEAQ (reference sequence). The CDR3 extends over 12 amino acids.

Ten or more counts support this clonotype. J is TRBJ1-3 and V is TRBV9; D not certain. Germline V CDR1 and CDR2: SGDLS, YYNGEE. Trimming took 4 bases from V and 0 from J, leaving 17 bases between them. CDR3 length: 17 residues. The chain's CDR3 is CASSPIGGSGSGNTIYF. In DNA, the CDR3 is TGTGCCAGCAGCCCCATAGGAGGGAGCGGCTCTGGAAACACCATATATTTT.

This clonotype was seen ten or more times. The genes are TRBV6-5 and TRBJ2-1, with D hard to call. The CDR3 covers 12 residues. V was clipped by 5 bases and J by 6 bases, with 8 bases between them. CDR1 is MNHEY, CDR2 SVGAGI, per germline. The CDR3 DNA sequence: TGTGCCAGCAGTCCAACTTTCAATGAGCAGTTCTTC. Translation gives CASSPTFNEQFF.

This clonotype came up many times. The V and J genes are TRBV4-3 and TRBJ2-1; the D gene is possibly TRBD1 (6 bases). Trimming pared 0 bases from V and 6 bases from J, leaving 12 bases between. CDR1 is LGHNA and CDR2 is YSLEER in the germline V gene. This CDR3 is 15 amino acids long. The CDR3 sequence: CASSQDPHRANEQFF. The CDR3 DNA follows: TGCGCCAGCAGCCAAGATCCCCACAGGGCCAATGAGCAGTTCTTC.

CDR3 coding DNA: TGTGCCAGCAGGGGGCTAGCGGGAGCGCATGAGCAGTTCTTC. Residues: CASRGLAGAHEQFF. V and J are TRBV13 and TRBJ2-1; TRBD2 matches at 10 bases. V shed 6 bases and J 8 bases; nucleotides not matched to a gene: 7. The CDR3 extends over 14 amino acids. Per the germline V gene, CDR1 is PRHDT and CDR2 is FYEKMQ (reference sequence). The whole variable domain, remainder taken from reference TRBV13 and TRBJ2-1, is AAGVIQSPRHLIKEKRETATLKCYPIPRHDTVYWYQQGPGQDPQFLISFYEKMQSDKGSIPDRFSAQQFSDYHSELNMSSLELGDSALYFCASRGLAGAHEQFFGPGTRLTVL.

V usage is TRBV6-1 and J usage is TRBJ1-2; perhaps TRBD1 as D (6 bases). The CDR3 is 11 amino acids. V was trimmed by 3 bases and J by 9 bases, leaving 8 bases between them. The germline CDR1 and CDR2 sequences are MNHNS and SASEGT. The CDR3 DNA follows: TGTGCCAGCAGTGACTGGGACAGCTACACCTTC. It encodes CASSDWDSYTF.

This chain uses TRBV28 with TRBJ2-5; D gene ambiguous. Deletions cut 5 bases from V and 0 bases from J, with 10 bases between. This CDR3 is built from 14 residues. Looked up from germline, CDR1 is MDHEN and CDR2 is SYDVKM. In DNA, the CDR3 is TGTGCCAGCAGTGCACTCTGGTACCAAGAGACCCAGTACTTC. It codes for CASSALWYQETQYF.

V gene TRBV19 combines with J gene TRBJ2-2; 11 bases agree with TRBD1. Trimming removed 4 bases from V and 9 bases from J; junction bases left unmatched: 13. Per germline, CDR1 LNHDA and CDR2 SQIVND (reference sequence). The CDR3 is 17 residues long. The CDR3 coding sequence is TGTGCCAGTAGTACTCCCCATCGGACAGGGGGCGAGAGGGAGCTGTTTTTT. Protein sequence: CASSTPHRTGGERELFF.

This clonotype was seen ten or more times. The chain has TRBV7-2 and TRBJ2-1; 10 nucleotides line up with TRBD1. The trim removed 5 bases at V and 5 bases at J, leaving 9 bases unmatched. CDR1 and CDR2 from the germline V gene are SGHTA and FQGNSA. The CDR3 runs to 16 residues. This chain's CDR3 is CASSQSAGQGNNEQFF. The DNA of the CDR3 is TGTGCCAGCAGCCAAAGTGCGGGACAGGGGAACAATGAGCAGTTCTTC.

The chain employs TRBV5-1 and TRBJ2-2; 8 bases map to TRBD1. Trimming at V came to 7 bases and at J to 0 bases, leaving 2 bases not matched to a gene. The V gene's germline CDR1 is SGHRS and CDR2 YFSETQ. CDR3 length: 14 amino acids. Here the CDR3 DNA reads TGCGCCAGCGCGACAGGGGCGAACACCGGGGAGCTGTTTTTT. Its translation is CASATGANTGELFF. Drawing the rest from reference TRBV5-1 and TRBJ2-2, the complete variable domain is KAGVTQTPRYLIKTRGQQVTLSCSPISGHRSVSWYQQTPGQGLQFLFEYFSETQRNKGNFPGRFSGRQFSNSRSEMNVSTLELGDSALYLCASATGANTGELFFGEGSRLTVL.

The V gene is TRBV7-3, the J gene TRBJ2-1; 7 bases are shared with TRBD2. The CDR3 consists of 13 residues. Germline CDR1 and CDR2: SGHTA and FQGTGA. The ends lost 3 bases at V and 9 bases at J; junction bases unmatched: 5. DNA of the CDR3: TGTGCCAGCAGCTTCGGCGGGAGCAGTGAGCAGTTCTTC. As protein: CASSFGGSSEQFF.

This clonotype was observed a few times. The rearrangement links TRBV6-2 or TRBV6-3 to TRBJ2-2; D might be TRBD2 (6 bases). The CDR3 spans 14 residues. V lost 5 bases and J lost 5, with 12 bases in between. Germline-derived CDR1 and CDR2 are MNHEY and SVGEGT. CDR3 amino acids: CASSTRGGTGELFF. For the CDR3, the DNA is TGTGCCAGCAGTACCAGAGGAGGGACCGGGGAGCTGTTTTTT.

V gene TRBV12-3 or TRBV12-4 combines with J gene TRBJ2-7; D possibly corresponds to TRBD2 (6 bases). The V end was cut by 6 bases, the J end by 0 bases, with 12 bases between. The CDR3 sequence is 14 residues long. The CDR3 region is CASRVREFSYEQYF. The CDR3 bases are TGTGCCAGCAGGGTACGGGAGTTCTCCTACGAGCAGTACTTC.

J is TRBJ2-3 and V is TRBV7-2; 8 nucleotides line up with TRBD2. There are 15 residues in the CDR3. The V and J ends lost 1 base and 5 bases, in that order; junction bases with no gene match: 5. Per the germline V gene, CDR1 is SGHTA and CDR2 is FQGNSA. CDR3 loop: CASSLDGGERDTQYF. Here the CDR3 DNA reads TGTGCCAGCAGCTTAGACGGGGGGGAGAGAGATACGCAGTATTTT.

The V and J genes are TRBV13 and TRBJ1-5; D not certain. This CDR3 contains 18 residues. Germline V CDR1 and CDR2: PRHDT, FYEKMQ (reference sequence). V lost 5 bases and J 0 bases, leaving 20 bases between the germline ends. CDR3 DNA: TGTGCCAGCAGCCATCGCGGACTTAAGGGAGATAGCAATCAGCCCCAGCATTTT. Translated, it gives CASSHRGLKGDSNQPQHF.

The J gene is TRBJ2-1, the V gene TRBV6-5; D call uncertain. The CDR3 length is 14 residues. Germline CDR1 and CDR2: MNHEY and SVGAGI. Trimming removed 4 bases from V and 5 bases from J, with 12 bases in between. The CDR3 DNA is TGTGCCAGCAGTTCTAGTCGTAACCACAATGAGCAGTTCTTC. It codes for CASSSSRNHNEQFF.

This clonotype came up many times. CDR3 coding DNA: TGTGCCAGCAGCTTAGCCCCGACAGCCAATAAGCAGTACTTC. Translating gives CASSLAPTANKQYF. The chain uses TRBV7-2 and TRBJ2-7; perhaps TRBD1 as D (5 bases). The germline V gene has CDR1 SGHTA and CDR2 FQGNSA. There are 14 residues in the CDR3. V dropped 0 bases and J dropped 8 bases, with 14 bases sitting between them.

In nucleotides, the CDR3 is TGTGCCAGCAGTTTACAGAGGGCTAAAGATACGCAGTATTTT. Translation gives CASSLQRAKDTQYF. The chain has TRBV28 and TRBJ2-3; weak D call: TRBD2 (5 bases). In germline, CDR1 is MDHEN, CDR2 SYDVKM. V was pared by 2 bases and J by 5 bases, with 11 bases between. The CDR3 has 14 residues.

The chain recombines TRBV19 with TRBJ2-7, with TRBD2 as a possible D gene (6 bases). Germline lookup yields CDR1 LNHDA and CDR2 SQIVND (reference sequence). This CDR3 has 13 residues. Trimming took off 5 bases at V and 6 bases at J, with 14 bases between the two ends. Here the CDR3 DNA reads TGTGCCAGTAGTCTCAAGACTAGGCTCGAGCAGTACTTC. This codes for CASSLKTRLEQYF.

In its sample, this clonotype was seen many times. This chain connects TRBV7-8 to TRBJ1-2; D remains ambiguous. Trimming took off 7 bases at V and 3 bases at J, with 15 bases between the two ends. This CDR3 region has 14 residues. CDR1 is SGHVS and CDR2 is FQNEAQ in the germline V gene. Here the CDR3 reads CASTLGRPDYGYTF. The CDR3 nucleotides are TGTGCCAGCACCCTGGGGAGACCTGACTATGGCTACACCTTC.

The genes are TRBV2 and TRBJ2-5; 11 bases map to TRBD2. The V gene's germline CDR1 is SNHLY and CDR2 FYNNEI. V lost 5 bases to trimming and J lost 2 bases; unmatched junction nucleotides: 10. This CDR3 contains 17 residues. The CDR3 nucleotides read TGTGCCAGCAGTCCTGGGACTAGCGGCGCCGGACAAGAGACCCAGTACTTC. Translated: CASSPGTSGAGQETQYF. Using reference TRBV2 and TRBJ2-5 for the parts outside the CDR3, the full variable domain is EPEVTQTPSHQVTQMGQEVILRCVPISNHLYFYWYRQILGQKVEFLVSFYNNEISEKSEIFDDQFSVERPDGSNFTLKIRSTKLEDSAMYFCASSPGTSGAGQETQYFGPGTRLLVL.